This is a list of T cell receptor beta chains from one sample in a study of cytomegalovirus exposure and HLA in healthy donors. Sequencing was performed with immunoSEQ multiplex PCR; in TCRdb, only in-frame clones are kept and a portion is missing. In the table there are approximately 42,000 clones, more than 65% of which are singletons. Sequenced sample: PBMCs. These receptors originate from a middle-aged man in good health and CMV-seronegative. Each CDR3 is given without its conserved first and last residue. D genes are given only for firm matches.

V: TRBV11-3; D: TRBD2; length: 12; CDR3: ASSFSGGINEQF
V: TRBV14; D: -; length: 12; CDR3: ASKGGGAYNEQF
V: TRBV28; D: -; length: 13; CDR3: ASSLKGGGTDTQY
V: TRBV19; D: TRBD2; length: 14; CDR3: ASSRNGGESSYEQY
V: TRBV7-2; D: TRBD2; length: 16; CDR3: ASSLGSSGRLHTDTQY
V: TRBV5-4; D: -; length: 13; CDR3: ASSQDAGWTGELF
V: TRBV5-6; D: -; length: 12; CDR3: ASSLTGAKNIQY
V: TRBV5-1; D: TRBD1; length: 13; CDR3: ASSLRTGSVNEQF
V: TRBV6-6; D: TRBD1; length: 13; CDR3: ASSKTGAMNTEAF
V: TRBV7-3; D: TRBD1; length: 12; CDR3: ASSSGQGESPLH
V: TRBV7-9; D: -; length: 10; CDR3: SSSRGTGTQY
V: TRBV7-2; D: -; length: 12; CDR3: ASSPSGNTYEQY
V: TRBV7-2; D: -; length: 11; CDR3: ASSSEGGYEQY
V: TRBV5-4; D: TRBD1; length: 13; CDR3: ASSLGTANTDTQY